This T cell receptor (beta chain) was profiled in a study of post-analysis software for immune sequencing data. Study-level points and caveats: The normalized Chao1 diversity of multiple sclerosis patients was significantly lower than that of controls. The five TRBV segments detected at higher frequency in patients than in controls included TRBV5-6, TRBV5-1 and TRBV20-1.

CDR1 and CDR2 from the germline V gene are SGHDN and FVKESK. V lost 2 bases, J lost 6 bases, and 6 bases stayed unmatched. This CDR3 has 16 amino acids. Prepared TCR beta cDNA libraries contained unique molecular identifiers. TCRdb ran MiXCR on the PCR reads and lists one entry per CDR3 protein. The sample contains around 250,000 distinct CDR3 sequences, roughly a third of which appear only once. This clonotype turned up a few times. Its antigen remains unidentified. The J gene is TRBJ2-3, the V gene TRBV14; 12 bases line up with TRBD1. Sequenced material: blood. The TCR comes from a girl under 18 with multiple sclerosis. Written as DNA, the CDR3 is TGTGCCAGCAGCCAAAGGGCCGGGACAGGGGGCGATACGCAGTATTTT. Residues: CASSQRAGTGGDTQYF.